These 22 T cell receptor beta chains were sequenced from one sample in a study of tumor-infiltrating lymphocytes in primary liver carcinoma. The tissue used was unsorted bulk material of roughly 17-34 mg. RNA and DNA were co-extracted from it with the AllPrep DNA/RNA mini kit. Using a constant-region primer together with ProtoScript II reverse transcriptase, TCR beta cDNA was made from 450 to 600 ng of total RNA. Three nested multiplex PCR rounds of slightly modified ARM-PCR generated TCR beta libraries. A C-beta reverse primer and TRBV1-TRBV30 forward primers served in each of the first two PCR rounds, at approximately 10 cycles apiece. TCRdb reprocessed the multiplex PCR reads via MiXCR and lists one record per CDR3 protein. The sample consists of tens of thousands of distinct CDR3 sequences, 69% of them appearing once. Sample: tumor-adjacent normal liver tissue. The receptors come from a man aged 40-50 years with primary liver carcinoma and hepatitis B virus infection.

On this clonotype itself: Germline is not matched at one junction end, which may reflect a read error. This chain links TRBV11-2 with TRBJ2-1; D not resolved. Looked up from germline, CDR1 is SGHAT and CDR2 is FQNNGV. This CDR3 contains 15 residues. In DNA form, the CDR3 reads TGTGCCAGTGGAGACCCCCTGGGGTACTACAATGAGCGGTTCTTC. Protein product: CASGDPLGYYNERFF.

As to this clonotype: A much larger clone lies a single base off, so this may be a read error. This chain connects TRBV5-5 to TRBJ1-2, with D possibly matching TRBD1 (5 bases). Germline V gene sequence: CDR1 SGHKS, CDR2 YYEKEE (reference sequence). This CDR3 is built from 16 residues. CDR3 region: CVSSLIVDKANYGYTF. CDR3 DNA: TGTGTCAGCAGCCTAATAGTGGACAAAGCTAACTATGGCTACACCTTC.

This chain uses TRBV2 with TRBJ2-1; TRBD2 matches at 10 bases. The DNA end lines up better with TRBJ2-7; the J call may be wrong. The CDR3 is 14 amino acids. Germline V CDR1 and CDR2: SNHLY, FYNNEI. The CDR3 DNA follows: TGTGCCAGCAGCCCGGGACTAGCGCCGGATGAGCAGTACTTC. Translation gives CASSPGLAPDEQYF.

Points on this clonotype: A read error is likely, as this CDR3 ends without the conserved phenylalanine or tryptophan. It is unclear where the CDR3 begins or ends on the DNA, so no DNA is shown, and the CDR3 is as TCRdb lists it. J is TRBJ1-2 and V is TRBV10-2; TRBD1 is the table's D call and was not checked against the DNA. Germline V CDR1 and CDR2: WSHSY, SAAADI. The CDR3 numbers 21 amino acids, ends counted. The CDR3 here is CASSEGLVSRGSRRLGYGYTI.

Details on this clonotype: Since a much larger clone is just one base distant, this may be a read error. The CDR3 does not close with the conserved phenylalanine or tryptophan, likely indicating a read error. The rearrangement uses TRBV29-1 and TRBJ2-5, with 9 bases identical to TRBD1. Germline CDR1 and CDR2: SQVTM and ANQGSEA. The CDR3 loop spans 12 amino acids. J gave up 5 bases and V 6 bases, and 4 bases lay outside the gene matches. The chain's CDR3 is CSVWGTGETQYL. DNA of the CDR3: TGCAGCGTGTGGGGGACAGGGGAGACCCAGTACCTC.

The sample holds many counts of this clonotype. The chain links TRBV6-1 to TRBJ1-6; D gene unclear. CDR3 size: 14 residues. Trimming left V 2 bases short and J 10 bases short, with 12 bases between. Germline CDR1 reads MNHNS; CDR2 reads SASEGT. The CDR3 DNA is TGTGCCAGCAGTGAATCTTACAGAGGGTCACCCCTCCACTTT. Translating it yields CASSESYRGSPLHF.

The rearrangement links TRBV6-5 to TRBJ2-7; no firm D call. V was pared by 4 bases and J by 1 base, with 11 bases between. The CDR3 runs to 14 residues. The germline CDR1 and CDR2 sequences are MNHEY and SVGAGI. The CDR3 sequence is CASSSTSNSYEQYF. The CDR3 DNA reads TGTGCCAGCAGTTCTACGTCGAATTCCTACGAGCAGTACTTC.

This clonotype was picked up a small number of times. The chain is built from TRBV6-5 and TRBJ1-4; D possibly corresponds to TRBD1 (5 bases). Trimming removed 5 bases at V and 3 bases at J, with 10 bases between. The CDR3 covers 14 residues. CDR1 and CDR2 from the germline V gene are MNHEY and SVGAGI. The CDR3 is CASSKGVANEKLFF. The DNA for the CDR3 is TGTGCCAGCAGTAAAGGGGTAGCTAATGAAAAACTGTTTTTT.

In the case of this clonotype: A much larger clone differs by one base, so this may be a read error. The chain carries TRBV20-1 and TRBJ2-1; D is unresolved. There are 12 residues in the CDR3. Germline V gives CDR1 DFQATT, CDR2 SNEGSKA (reference sequence). In nucleotides, the CDR3 is TGCACTGCACAGCCCAACAACAATGAGCAGTTCTTC. The encoded protein is CTAQPNNNEQFF.

About this clonotype itself: This sequence may be a read error, since a much larger clone differs from it by one base. The rearrangement uses TRBV14 and TRBJ2-5, with D maybe TRBD2 (6 bases). Trimming pared 6 bases from V and 7 bases from J, leaving 15 bases between. The CDR3 has 13 amino acids. From germline, CDR1 is SGHDN and CDR2 FVKESK. CDR3 residues: CASSPTPGGTQYF. For the CDR3, the DNA is TGTGCCAGCAGTCCTACGCCCGGGGGGACCCAGTACTTC.

Points on this clonotype: An end of the junction does not agree with germline; a read error may underlie this. This chain joins TRBV4-1 and TRBJ2-3; D is perhaps TRBD1 or TRBD2 (5 bases each). Germline V gene sequence: CDR1 MGHRA, CDR2 YSYEKL. The CDR3 is 15 residues long. The CDR3 coding sequence is TGTGCCAGCAGCCAAGATAACGGGGCCACAGATACGCAGTATTTT. Its protein is CASSQDNGATDTQYF.

This clonotype was found a few times. This chain uses TRBV25-1 with TRBJ2-7, with no clear D. Germline V lookup: CDR1 MGHDK, CDR2 SYGVNS. The V end was cut by 6 bases, the J end by 4 bases, with 16 bases between. This CDR3 is 14 amino acids long. The CDR3 nucleotides read TGTGCCAGCAGCCACCCTGGGAATCGATACGAGCAGTACTTC. Residues: CASSHPGNRYEQYF.

Concerning this clonotype itself: This may arise from a read error, as a much more abundant clone is one base away. The chain carries TRBV28 and TRBJ2-2; no clear D gene. The germline V gene has CDR1 MDHEN and CDR2 SYDVKM. Deletions cut 3 bases from V and 5 bases from J, with 4 bases between. The CDR3 sequence is 12 residues long. The CDR3 DNA follows: TGTGCCAGCAGTTTTATGACCGGGGAGCTGTTTTTT. Translated, it gives CASSFMTGELFF.

The chain employs TRBV20-1 and TRBJ1-1; no clear D. Germline V CDR1 and CDR2: DFQATT, SNEGSKA (reference sequence). Deletions cut 3 bases from V and 4 bases from J, with 15 bases between. The CDR3 runs to 14 residues. The CDR3 nucleotides read TGCAGTGCTAGCTTCGGACTTGGGCTCACTGAAGCTTTCTTT. Encoded protein: CSASFGLGLTEAFF.

This clonotype was observed many times. The chain uses TRBV6-5 and TRBJ1-1, with D possibly TRBD1 on 5 matching bases. Germline V lookup: CDR1 MNHEY, CDR2 SVGAGI. The ends were cut back, 2 bases at V and 4 bases at J, with 11 bases in the middle. This CDR3 is built from 14 residues. CDR3 in amino acids: CASSYGGVGTEAFF. The CDR3 DNA reads TGTGCCAGCAGTTACGGGGGAGTGGGCACTGAAGCTTTCTTT.

The chain employs TRBV7-9 and TRBJ2-1; D uncertain. Germline V gene lookup returns CDR1 SEHNR and CDR2 FQNEAQ (reference sequence). Trimming cost V 3 bases and J 4 bases, with 10 bases left between them. This CDR3 region has 14 residues. In nucleotides, the CDR3 is TGTGCCAGCAGCTTGACGATGAAGTACAATGAGCAGTTCTTC. Its protein is CASSLTMKYNEQFF.

This rearrangement joins TRBV10-3 to TRBJ2-7; D is possibly TRBD1 (5 bases). CDR3 size: 14 residues. Germline-derived CDR1 and CDR2 are ENHRY and SYGVKD. The V and J ends lost 5 bases and 6 bases respectively, with 17 bases between them. In DNA form, the CDR3 reads TGTGCCATCAGTACGGGTGACAGTCGGCCCGAGCAGTACTTC. Its translation: CAISTGDSRPEQYF.

This clonotype showed up just once. V is TRBV4-2 and J is TRBJ2-3, with D uncertain. The CDR3 sequence is 15 residues long. The V gene lost 8 bases and the J gene lost 3 bases, with 18 bases spanning the gap. CDR1 is LGHNA and CDR2 is YNFKEQ in the germline V gene. The CDR3: CASASRLPRTDTQYF. In nucleotides, the CDR3 is TGTGCCAGCGCGAGCAGGCTCCCCAGGACAGATACGCAGTATTTT.

V is TRBV11-2 and J is TRBJ1-2; no clear D gene. The CDR3 is 15 residues long. V lost 3 bases, J lost 8 bases, and 19 bases lay in between. CDR1 and CDR2 from the germline V gene are SGHAT and FQNNGV. In DNA form, the CDR3 reads TGTGCCAGCAGCTTTTACGAGCTTTTTCTCGAAGGCTACACCTTC. It specifies CASSFYELFLEGYTF. The entire variable domain, with the rest obtained from reference TRBV11-2 and TRBJ1-2, is as follows: EAGVAQSPRYKIIEKRQSVAFWCNPISGHATLYWYQQILGQGPKLLIQFQNNGVVDDSQLPKDRFSAERLKGVDSTLKIQPAKLEDSAVYLCASSFYELFLEGYTFGSGTRLTVV.

This clonotype qualifies as large. This chain connects TRBV4-3 to TRBJ2-7; TRBD2 matches 9 bases. Germline trimming cut 0 bases from V and 4 bases from J; bases unmatched to any gene: 4. The CDR3 sequence is 15 residues long. CDR1 and CDR2 from the germline V gene are LGHNA and YSLEER. Written as DNA, the CDR3 is TGCGCCAGCAGCCAAGAACGGGCGGGAGGGTACGAGCAGTACTTC. Amino acids: CASSQERAGGYEQYF.

The chain couples TRBV14 to TRBJ1-2; D might be TRBD1 (6 bases). The ends were cut back, 1 base at V and 10 bases at J, with 19 bases in the middle. Looked up from germline, CDR1 is SGHDN and CDR2 is FVKESK. The CDR3 has 15 amino acids. The CDR3 DNA is TGTGCCAGCAGCCAAGCAAGGACACAGGGCGCTGACTACACCTTC. It translates to CASSQARTQGADYTF.

Notes on this clonotype: A read error may account for a junction end that differs from germline. This rearrangement joins TRBV5-1 to TRBJ1-4; 8 bases line up with TRBD1. The CDR3 totals 16 residues. The germline gives CDR1 SGHRS, CDR2 YFSETQ. The CDR3 region has the DNA TGTACCAGCAGCCGAACCACAGGGGGTACTGTTGAAAAACTGTTTTTT. This translates into CTSSRTTGGTVEKLFF.